This T cell receptor (beta chain) was obtained from a study of shared clonotypes between healthy human individuals (dated by TCRdb to between 2020 and 2021). With respect to the entire study: The cohort comprised a couple of women and a few men aged 18 to 49 years. Libraries were prepared and TCR repertoires were sequenced by different laboratories using diverse techniques, in order to increase sequencing depth and limit assay-specific biases. Blood TCR repertoires of about 5 healthy adults were deeply sequenced to estimate repertoire size and the extent of clonotype sharing between individuals. Each donor's leukapheresis produced roughly between roughly 0.85 and 10 billion PBMCs. Overall study outcomes, separate from this receptor: Pairwise subsampling indicated that sequencing depth was expected to affect the degree of clonotype sharing among donors. Because the study included only a small number of donors, the genetic and exposure-history diversity represented was limited. Sampling was limited to blood, and TCR repertoires in tissue likely differ from TCR repertoires in blood.

With respect to this clone: Its binding antigen is unknown. Base qualities are not recorded, but no much larger clone differs from it by a single base. This same CDR3 is encoded by further DNA sequences in the sample.

The CDR3 runs 13 amino acids, cysteine and phenylalanine included. The CDR3 DNA has 39 bases and is translated from base 1. Per the germline V gene, KGHSH is the CDR1 and LQKENI is the CDR2. V and J lose 2 bases and 0 bases, and a span of 4 bases separates them. TCR CDR3 regions were amplified from genomic DNA by multiplex PCR using the deep immunoSEQ assay. For each cell subset, the extracted genomic DNA was distributed evenly across all wells of several immunoSEQ 96-well plates, and each plate served as one replicate. For unsorted PBMC, approximately 300 ng of genomic DNA, equivalent to around 30,000 T cell genomes, went into each replicate PCR. Ten immunoSEQ deep assay plates were used to sequence unsorted PBMC genomic DNA. The purified libraries were quantified using a Qubit 3.0 fluorometer, sized with a Bioanalyzer 2100, and then quantified again using the KAPA Library Quantification kit. Every immunoSEQ 96-well plate was sequenced on a dedicated single-read 150-cycle Illumina NextSeq 550 flow cell. The study's processing was this. Because only junctional sequences without quality scores were contained in the immunoSEQ output, filtering matching that applied to full-length reads could not be performed. Sequences were annotated with PyIR, a Python wrapper for IgBLAST v1.9, and V/J genes and CDR3 were assigned using IMGT germline references. Reads were filtered out if the reads had weak V/J assignments (E-value above 1e-6), no CDR3, stop codons, out-of-frame junctions, or ambiguous translated residues. A V3J clonotype was defined by an identical inferred V gene, J gene, and CDR3 amino acid sequence. Percentage overlap between repertoires was calculated by dividing the number of shared unique clonotypes by the size of the smaller repertoire. Repertoire richness was assessed with RTK rarefaction, the Chao1 estimator, and Recon v2.1 estimates of unobserved clonotypes. The table was pulled from immuneACCESS by TCRdb, which kept in-frame rearrangements only. Such tables lose some clones; where checked, under half of the loss comes from unresolved V genes, and the rest has no known cause. That table supplies the V and J calls and clone size; D and trimming were determined from the DNA. A total of roughly 500,000 clones appear in this sample, about 85% of them only once. More than 9.5% of the sample comes from the top ten.

The donors were healthy, HIV-negative adults who had no recently reported acute infections or vaccinations. All donors were Caucasian adults living in Nashville, Tennessee, USA. For unsorted samples, about 85 million PBMCs were counted and genomic DNA was extracted with the QIAamp DNA Blood Mini kit. After blood collection by leukapheresis, PBMCs were isolated using Ficoll-Histopaque density gradient centrifugation and then cryopreserved in the vapor phase of liquid nitrogen. This receptor was taken from a middle-aged woman in good health. Some clones in this sample may be carry-over from other donors' samples. Sequenced input: PBMCs. Here the chain combines TRBV18 and TRBJ1-1, with an unclear D gene assignment. The DNA sequence is given as TGTGCCAGCTCACCAGCCATGAACACTGAAGCTTTCTTT. This translates into CASSPAMNTEAFF.